This T cell receptor beta chain was obtained from a study of OX40 agonist ivuxolimab in advanced cancers. With respect to the entire study: Ivuxolimab was a fully human IgG2 agonistic monoclonal antibody targeting the costimulatory receptor OX40 (CD134). Partial responses occurred in three dose-escalation patients: two with cutaneous melanoma and one with hepatocellular carcinoma. The paper describes the monotherapy dose-escalation part (N of about 47 patients) of the phase I trial of ivuxolimab. Patients were allowed to have had prior anti-PD-1, anti-PD-L1 or anti-CTLA-4 therapy, and 40% of the dose-escalation patients had been treated with checkpoint inhibitors. Peripheral TCRbeta sequencing aimed to test whether ivuxolimab altered TCR sequence diversity and caused clonal T-cell expansion. In the dose-escalation cohort, around 80% of patients were male, and the mean age was approximately 60 years with a range of about 20 to 80. Of the roughly 50 dose-escalation patients, hepatocellular carcinoma was present in approximately 20, melanoma in around 15, renal cell carcinoma in 9 and head and neck cancer in 9. Intravenous ivuxolimab was administered to patients every 2 weeks at six dose levels: 0.01, 0.1, 0.3, 1.5, 3 and 10 mg/kg. Study-wide findings and limitations: At doses of 0.1 to 3.0 mg/kg, clonal expansion of both CD4+ and CD8+ blood T cells was observed from baseline to week 6. Which antigens the clonally expanded peripheral T cells were specific for was not determined. After ivuxolimab, CD8+ T cells had more expanded clones than CD4+ T cells on average. In partial responders in the 0.1-3.0 mg/kg groups, normalized peripheral clonal expansion was found to be among the lowest, especially among CD8+ T cells. Low levels of normalized T-cell clonal expansion were also seen in some patients who did not respond.

For sequencing of the TCRbeta CDR3 region, genomic DNA was extracted from the sorted cells. TCRbeta CDR3 regions were sequenced using the immunoSEQ Assay. The immuneACCESS repertoire file appears here via TCRdb, limited to in-frame rearrangements. These files lack a portion of the clones; in checked studies, under half of the deficit traces to unresolved V genes, and the cause of the others is not known. In this sample the table shows about 76,000 clones, less than 90% of which occur a single time. About an eighth of the sample is taken by the ten largest. Patients with a history of autoimmune disease or receiving systemic immunosuppression were excluded from the trial. Peripheral blood for TCR sequencing was collected from all dose cohorts at baseline, on cycle 4 day 1, and on cycle 7 day 1. Samples came from an open-label, multicenter, first-in-human phase I dose-escalation trial of ivuxolimab. Adults with locally advanced or metastatic melanoma, renal cell, hepatocellular, or head and neck squamous cell carcinoma were enrolled in the trial. Before TCR sequencing, CD4+ T cells and CD8+ T cells from peripheral blood were sorted into separate populations.

The CDR3 spans 13 residues, from the cysteine through the phenylalanine. Only the CDR3 region is kept as DNA, spanning 39 bases read in frame from base 1. The junction shows trimming of 7 bases on V and 5 bases on J, plus 12 bases between the germline ends. Via the germline V gene, CDR1 is SNHLY and CDR2 FYNNEI. About this clone itself: What antigen it recognizes has not been identified. Base qualities were left out, and no much larger clone turns up one base away.

Material: CD4+ or CD8+ T cells sorted from blood, obtained in a trial of the OX40 agonist ivuxolimab. The chain joins TRBV2 to TRBJ1-5; no confident D gene assignment can be made. The clonotype comes from an adult with an advanced solid tumor such as melanoma, head and neck, liver or kidney cancer. The nucleotide sequence is TGTGCCAGCACCTTACTCGGGGATCAGCCCCAGCATTTT. The resulting protein is CASTLLGDQPQHF.